This T cell receptor beta chain derives from a study of CD8+ T cells in alopecia areata. The treatment here: oral pan-JAK inhibitor, 5-10 mg twice daily. Study-wide results and limits: Lesional scalp displayed greater clonality than normal scalp, most notably in alopecia totalis/universalis.

The CDR3 has 14 amino acids. The germline V and J ends were trimmed by 5 bases and 9 bases, with 14 bases remaining between them. The germline CDR1 and CDR2 sequences are SEHNR and FQNEAQ (reference sequence). Following RNA extraction, reverse transcription yielded cDNA that acted as the sequencing template. The repertoire was sequenced with immunoSEQ multiplex PCR; TCRdb's copy has only in-frame clones and lacks some. The data hold 270,000 or so clones, with 58% observed a single time. As regards this clone: Its specificity is unknown.

This TCR derives from a human donor with alopecia areata. The rearrangement links TRBV7-9 to TRBJ1-6, with D possibly being TRBD1 (6 bases). The sequencing used CD4+ T cells sorted from blood, collected at week 24, from a patient treated with tofacitinib. The CDR3: CASSPTGRGSPLHF. The CDR3 coding sequence is TGTGCCAGCAGCCCTACAGGGAGAGGTTCACCCCTCCACTTT.